These 6 T cell receptor beta chains were sequenced from one sample in a study of T cells in Graves' hyperthyroidism and ophthalmopathy. It was RNA transcripts that yielded the amplified TCR beta CDR3 regions. RT-PCR in the first round (using the HTBI primer set) targeted the TCR CDR3. TCRdb processed the multiplex PCR reads anew with MiXCR; each CDR3 protein has one entry. The sample yields some 300,000 distinct CDR3 sequences, roughly 17% seen once. The sequencing input was blood. The receptor source for this set is a man aged 25 to 45 with Graves' hyperthyroidism.

In its sample, this clonotype was seen a few times. The V call is TRBV18, the J call TRBJ1-6; D is unclear. Per the germline V gene, CDR1 is KGHSH and CDR2 is LQKENI. This CDR3 has 13 amino acids. Trimming took off 6 bases at V and 7 bases at J, with 10 bases between the two ends. In DNA form, the CDR3 reads TGTGCCAGCTCCCAAAGTGCGAATTCACCCCTCCACTTT. Its translation is CASSQSANSPLHF.

The chain has TRBV7-9 and TRBJ1-2; D possibly corresponds to TRBD1 (6 bases). V lost 7 bases and J 0 bases, leaving 9 bases between the germline ends. The CDR3 extends over 13 amino acids. Germline loops: CDR1 SEHNR, CDR2 FQNEAQ (reference sequence). The CDR3 loop is CASTRTANYGYTF. CDR3 in DNA: TGTGCCAGCACCCGGACAGCTAACTATGGCTACACCTTC.

V and J are TRBV24-1 and TRBJ2-1; tentatively, D is TRBD2 (5 bases). The germline gives CDR1 KGHDR, CDR2 SFDVKD. Trimming cost V 4 bases and J 4 bases, with 19 bases left between them. This CDR3 comprises 17 residues. As DNA, the CDR3 is TGTGCCACCAGTGACCAAAACCCGGACTCTATGTACAATGAGCAGTTCTTC. This gives the protein CATSDQNPDSMYNEQFF.

The V gene is TRBV2, the J gene TRBJ2-5, with 13 bases that match TRBD2. Germline assignment: CDR1 SNHLY and CDR2 FYNNEI. The V gene end was trimmed by 6 bases and the J gene end by 5 bases; junction bases not matched to a gene: 21. The length of the CDR3 is 20 residues. Written as DNA, the CDR3 is TGTGCCAGCAGCGCTCTGGACAGGGGGCTAACTAGCGGGAGGGGGGAGACCCAGTACTTC. Translating it yields CASSALDRGLTSGRGETQYF. Full variable domain (remainder filled in from reference TRBV2 and TRBJ2-5): EPEVTQTPSHQVTQMGQEVILRCVPISNHLYFYWYRQILGQKVEFLVSFYNNEISEKSEIFDDQFSVERPDGSNFTLKIRSTKLEDSAMYFCASSALDRGLTSGRGETQYFGPGTRLLVL.

This clonotype was seen many times. CDR3 sequence: CASSLAGTTQFF. The CDR3 DNA is TGCGCCAGCAGCTTGGCTGGGACCACACAGTTCTTC. The chain employs TRBV5-1 and TRBJ2-1; either TRBD1 or TRBD2 may fit D (5 bases each). There are 12 residues in the CDR3. The germline CDR1 and CDR2 sequences are SGHRS and YFSETQ. The V gene lost 0 bases and the J gene lost 13 bases, with 11 bases spanning the gap.

The chain links TRBV7-9 to TRBJ1-2; 7 bases map to TRBD1. Looked up from germline, CDR1 is SEHNR and CDR2 is FQNEAQ (reference sequence). The V segment lost 7 bases and the J segment 7 bases; nucleotides outside the gene matches: 3. CDR3 size: 11 residues. The CDR3 here is CASTRGGGYTF. CDR3 in DNA: TGTGCCAGCACCAGGGGGGGTGGCTACACCTTC.